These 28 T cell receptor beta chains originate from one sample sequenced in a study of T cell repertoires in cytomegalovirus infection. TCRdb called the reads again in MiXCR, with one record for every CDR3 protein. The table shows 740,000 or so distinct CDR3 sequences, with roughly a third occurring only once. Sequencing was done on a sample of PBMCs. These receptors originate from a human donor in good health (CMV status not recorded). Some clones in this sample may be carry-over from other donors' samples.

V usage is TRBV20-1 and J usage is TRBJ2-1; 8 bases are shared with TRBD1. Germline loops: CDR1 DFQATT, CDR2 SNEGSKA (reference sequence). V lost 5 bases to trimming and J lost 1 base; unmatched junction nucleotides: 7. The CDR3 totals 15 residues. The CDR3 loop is CSAGDRGRSYNEQFF. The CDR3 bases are TGCAGTGCTGGTGACAGGGGTCGGTCCTACAATGAGCAGTTCTTC.

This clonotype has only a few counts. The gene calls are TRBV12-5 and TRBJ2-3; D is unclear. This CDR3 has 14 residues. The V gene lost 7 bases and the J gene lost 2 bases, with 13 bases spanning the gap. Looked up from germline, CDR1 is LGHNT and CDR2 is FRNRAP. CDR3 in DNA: TGTGCTAGTGCCCGAGAACTAACCACAGATACGCAGTATTTT. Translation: CASARELTTDTQYF.

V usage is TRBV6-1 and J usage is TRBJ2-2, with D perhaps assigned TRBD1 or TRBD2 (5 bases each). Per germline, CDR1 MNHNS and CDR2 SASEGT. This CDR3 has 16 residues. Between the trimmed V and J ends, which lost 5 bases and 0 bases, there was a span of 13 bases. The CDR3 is CASSYTGTANTGELFF. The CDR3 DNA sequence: TGTGCCAGCAGTTACACCGGGACGGCGAACACCGGGGAGCTGTTTTTT.

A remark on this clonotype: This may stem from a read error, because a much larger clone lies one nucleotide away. CDR3 sequence (DNA): TGTGCCAGCAGGTTAACGGGAGGCTCTTCCGGGGAGCTGTTTTTT. It is translated as CASRLTGGSSGELFF. The chain joins TRBV28 to TRBJ2-2; 7 bases align to TRBD2. There are 15 residues in the CDR3. Germline trimming cut 6 bases from V and 6 bases from J; bases unmatched to any gene: 10. Germline assignment: CDR1 MDHEN and CDR2 SYDVKM.

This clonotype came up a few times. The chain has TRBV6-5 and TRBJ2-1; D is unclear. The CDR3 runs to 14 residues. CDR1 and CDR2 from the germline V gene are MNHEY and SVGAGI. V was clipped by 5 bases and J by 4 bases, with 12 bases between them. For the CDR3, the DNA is TGTGCCAGCAGTCCCTCGATGGTTTACAATGAGCAGTTCTTC. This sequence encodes CASSPSMVYNEQFF.

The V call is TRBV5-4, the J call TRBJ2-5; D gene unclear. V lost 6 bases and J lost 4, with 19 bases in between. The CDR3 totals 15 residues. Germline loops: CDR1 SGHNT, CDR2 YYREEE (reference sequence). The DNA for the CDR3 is TGTGCCAGCAACGACCCAAGGGAATCGGGAGAGACCCAGTACTTC. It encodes CASNDPRESGETQYF. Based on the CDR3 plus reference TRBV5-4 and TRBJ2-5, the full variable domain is ETGVTQSPTHLIKTRGQQVTLRCSSQSGHNTVSWYQQALGQGPQFIFQYYREEENGRGNFPPRFSGLQFPNYSSELNVNALELDDSALYLCASNDPRESGETQYFGPGTRLLVL.

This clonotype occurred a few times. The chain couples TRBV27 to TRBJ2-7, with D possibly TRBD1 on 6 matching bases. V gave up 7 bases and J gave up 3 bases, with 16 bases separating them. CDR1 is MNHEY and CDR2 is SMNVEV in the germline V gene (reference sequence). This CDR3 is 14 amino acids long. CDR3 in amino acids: CASTTHRANYEQYF. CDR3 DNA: TGTGCCAGCACCACACACAGGGCCAACTACGAGCAGTACTTC.

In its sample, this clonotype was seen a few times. The CDR3: CASRGTGGGEKLFF. The CDR3 coding sequence is TGTGCCAGCAGGGGGACAGGGGGAGGAGAAAAACTGTTTTTT. This chain connects TRBV28 to TRBJ1-4; 11 positions match TRBD1. CDR3 size: 14 residues. The trim removed 6 bases at V and 8 bases at J, leaving 5 bases unmatched. Germline-derived CDR1 and CDR2 are MDHEN and SYDVKM.

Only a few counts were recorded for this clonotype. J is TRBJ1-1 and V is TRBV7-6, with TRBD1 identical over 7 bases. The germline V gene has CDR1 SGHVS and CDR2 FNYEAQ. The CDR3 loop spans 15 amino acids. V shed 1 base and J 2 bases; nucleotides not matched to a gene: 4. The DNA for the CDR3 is TGTGCCAGCAGCTTAGTTGGGACAGCAAACACTGAAGCTTTCTTT. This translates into CASSLVGTANTEAFF.

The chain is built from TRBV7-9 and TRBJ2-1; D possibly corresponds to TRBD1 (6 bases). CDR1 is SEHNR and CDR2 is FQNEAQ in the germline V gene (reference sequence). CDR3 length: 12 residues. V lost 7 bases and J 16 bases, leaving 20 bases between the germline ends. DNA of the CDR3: TGTGCCAGCACTCGCCGAACAGGGTCAGCCTTCTTC. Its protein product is CASTRRTGSAFF.

CDR3 DNA sequence: TGTGCCAGCAGCTTGACACAGGGCCACTACAATGAGCAGTTCTTC. It translates to CASSLTQGHYNEQFF. The chain is built from TRBV7-3 and TRBJ2-1, with D possibly matching TRBD1 (6 bases). V shed 3 bases and J shed 3 bases, with 12 bases lying between them. CDR3 length: 15 amino acids. Germline CDR1 SGHTA, CDR2 FQGTGA.

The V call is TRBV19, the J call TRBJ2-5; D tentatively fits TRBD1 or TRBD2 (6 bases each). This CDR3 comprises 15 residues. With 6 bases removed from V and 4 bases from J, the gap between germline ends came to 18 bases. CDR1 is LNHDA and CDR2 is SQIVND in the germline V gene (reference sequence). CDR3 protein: CASREGGRGSETQYF. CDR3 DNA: TGTGCCAGTAGAGAGGGAGGCAGGGGATCAGAGACCCAGTACTTC.

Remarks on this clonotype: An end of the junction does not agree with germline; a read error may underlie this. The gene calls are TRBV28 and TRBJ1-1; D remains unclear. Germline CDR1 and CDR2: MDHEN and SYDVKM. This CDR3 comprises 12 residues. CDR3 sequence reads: CASSGTDTEALF. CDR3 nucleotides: TGTGCCAGCAGTGGAACCGACACTGAAGCTTTATTT.

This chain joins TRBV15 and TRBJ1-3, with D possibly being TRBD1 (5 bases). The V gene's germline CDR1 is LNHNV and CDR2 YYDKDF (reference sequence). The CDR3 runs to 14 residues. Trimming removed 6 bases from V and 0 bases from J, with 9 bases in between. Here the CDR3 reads CATRGPTSGNTIYF. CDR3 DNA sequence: TGTGCCACCAGGGGGCCTACCTCTGGAAACACCATATATTTT.

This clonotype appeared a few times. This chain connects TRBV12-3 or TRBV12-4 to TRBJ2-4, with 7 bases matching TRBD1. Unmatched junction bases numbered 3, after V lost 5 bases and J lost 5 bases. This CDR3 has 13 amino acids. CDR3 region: CASSLTGENIQYF. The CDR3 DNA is TGTGCCAGCAGTCTCACAGGGGAAAACATTCAGTACTTC.

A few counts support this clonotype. The CDR3, as DNA: TGCAGCGTTGGGGCAGCAACCGAAGCTTTCTTT. Its translation: CSVGAATEAFF. The chain combines TRBV29-1 with TRBJ1-1; no firm D call. This CDR3 has 11 amino acids. Trimming stripped 4 bases from V and 8 bases from J, with 11 bases between. Germline V gene sequence: CDR1 SQVTM, CDR2 ANQGSEA.

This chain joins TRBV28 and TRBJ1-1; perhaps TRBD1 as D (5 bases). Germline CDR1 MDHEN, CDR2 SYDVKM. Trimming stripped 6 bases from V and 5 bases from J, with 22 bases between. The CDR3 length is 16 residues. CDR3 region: CASSYYPRGKGTEAFF. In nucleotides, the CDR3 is TGTGCCAGCAGCTATTACCCAAGGGGTAAGGGGACTGAAGCTTTCTTT.

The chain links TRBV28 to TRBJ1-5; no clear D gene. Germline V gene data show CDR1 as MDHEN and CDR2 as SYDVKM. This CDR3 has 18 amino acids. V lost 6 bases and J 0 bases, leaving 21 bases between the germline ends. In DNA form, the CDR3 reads TGTGCCAGCAGCTCACCCTCCGGGAGTTCGAATAGCAATCAGCCCCAGCATTTT. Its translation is CASSSPSGSSNSNQPQHF.

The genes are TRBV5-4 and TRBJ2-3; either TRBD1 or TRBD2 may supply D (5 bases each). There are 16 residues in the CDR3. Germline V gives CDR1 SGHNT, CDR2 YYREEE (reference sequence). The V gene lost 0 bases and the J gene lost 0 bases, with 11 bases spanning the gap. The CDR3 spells CASSLGYGASTDTQYF. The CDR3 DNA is TGTGCCAGCAGCTTGGGTTACGGGGCTAGCACAGATACGCAGTATTTT.

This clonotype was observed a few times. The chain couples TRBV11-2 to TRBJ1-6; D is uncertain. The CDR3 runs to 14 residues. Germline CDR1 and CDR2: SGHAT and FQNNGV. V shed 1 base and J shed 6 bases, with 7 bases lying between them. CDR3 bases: TGTGCCAGCAGCTTAGTCTACCGTAATTCACCCCTCCACTTT. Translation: CASSLVYRNSPLHF.

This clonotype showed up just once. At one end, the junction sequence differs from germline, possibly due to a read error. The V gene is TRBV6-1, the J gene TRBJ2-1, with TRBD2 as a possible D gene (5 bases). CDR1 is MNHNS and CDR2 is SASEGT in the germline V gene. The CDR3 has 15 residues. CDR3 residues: CARSEDLEAYNEQFF. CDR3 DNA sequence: TGTGCCAGAAGTGAAGACTTGGAGGCTTACAATGAGCAGTTCTTC.

CDR3 DNA: TGTGCCAGCACCAGTCAGTATCAGGAAAAACTGTTTTTT. Its protein product is CASTSQYQEKLFF. The chain carries TRBV28 and TRBJ1-4; D not resolved. Trimming shortened V by 7 bases and J by 8 bases, and 14 bases separated the two germline ends. Germline CDR1 is MDHEN and CDR2 is SYDVKM. The CDR3 extends over 13 amino acids.

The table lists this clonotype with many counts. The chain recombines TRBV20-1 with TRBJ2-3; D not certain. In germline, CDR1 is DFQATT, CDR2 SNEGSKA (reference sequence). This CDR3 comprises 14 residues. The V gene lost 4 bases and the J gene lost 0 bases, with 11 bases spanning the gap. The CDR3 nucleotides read TGCAGTGCTATAGAGACCCGTAGCACAGATACGCAGTATTTT. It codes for CSAIETRSTDTQYF.

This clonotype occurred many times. As DNA, the CDR3 is TGTGCCAGCAGTGCCGGGACTACCATCCTCACAGATACGCAGTATTTT. Translating gives CASSAGTTILTDTQYF. The chain carries TRBV12-3 or TRBV12-4 and TRBJ2-3; 7 bases are a match to TRBD2. V dropped 5 bases and J dropped 2; count of bases not matched to a gene: 10. The CDR3 sequence is 16 residues long.

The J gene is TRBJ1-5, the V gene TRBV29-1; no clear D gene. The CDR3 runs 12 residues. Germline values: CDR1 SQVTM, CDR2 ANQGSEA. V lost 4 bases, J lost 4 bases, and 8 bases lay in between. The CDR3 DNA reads TGCAGCGTTGGAGCACCAAATCAGCCCCAGCATTTT. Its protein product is CSVGAPNQPQHF.

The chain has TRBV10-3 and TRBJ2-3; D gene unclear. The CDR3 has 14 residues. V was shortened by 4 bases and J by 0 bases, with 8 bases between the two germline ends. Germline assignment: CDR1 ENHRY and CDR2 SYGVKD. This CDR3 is CAISATVSTDTQYF. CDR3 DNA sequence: TGTGCCATCAGTGCGACCGTAAGCACAGATACGCAGTATTTT.

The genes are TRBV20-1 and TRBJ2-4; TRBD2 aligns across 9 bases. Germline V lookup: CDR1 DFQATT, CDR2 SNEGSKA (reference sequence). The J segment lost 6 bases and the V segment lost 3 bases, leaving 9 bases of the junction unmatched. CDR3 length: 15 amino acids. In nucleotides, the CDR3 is TGCAGTGCTAGGAAAAATAGCGGGAGTTTAAACATTCAGTACTTC. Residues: CSARKNSGSLNIQYF.

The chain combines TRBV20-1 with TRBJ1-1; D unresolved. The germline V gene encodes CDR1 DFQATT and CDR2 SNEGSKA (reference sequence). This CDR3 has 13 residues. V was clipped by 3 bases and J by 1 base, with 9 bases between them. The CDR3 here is CSASQVRNTEAFF. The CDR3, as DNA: TGCAGTGCTAGTCAGGTTAGGAACACTGAAGCTTTCTTT.